The source of this T cell receptor (beta chain) is a study of blood T cell repertoires in COVID-19. The wider study: The study drew acute and convalescent COVID-19 samples from the United States, Italy and Spain. The cDNA or gDNA used as material had been derived from T cells, B-cell-depleted T cells, or PBMCs.

The CDR3 is made up of 14 amino acids. Germline CDR1 is ENHRY and CDR2 is SYGVKD. V was shortened by 11 bases and J by 3 bases, with 16 bases between the two germline ends. Authors' methods: Reference gene primer amplification in the assay estimated nucleated cell counts. Produced via immunoSEQ multiplex PCR; TCRdb's table is partial and in-frame only. V and J calls and clone size follow that table, whereas D and trimming were derived from the DNA. The profile shows 110,000 to 150,000 clones, approximately 86% of them singletons. Cohorts were assigned according to the clinical history that participants reported.

The sequenced sample consisted of PBMCs or T cells enriched from blood (not recorded which). This receptor was obtained from a woman aged 40 to 49 who had recovered from COVID-19. This chain links TRBV10-3 with TRBJ2-2, with D uncertain. The CDR3 DNA reads TGTGCCGCCTCCGGCACAGCATACACCGGGGAGCTGTTTTTT. This translates into CAASGTAYTGELFF.